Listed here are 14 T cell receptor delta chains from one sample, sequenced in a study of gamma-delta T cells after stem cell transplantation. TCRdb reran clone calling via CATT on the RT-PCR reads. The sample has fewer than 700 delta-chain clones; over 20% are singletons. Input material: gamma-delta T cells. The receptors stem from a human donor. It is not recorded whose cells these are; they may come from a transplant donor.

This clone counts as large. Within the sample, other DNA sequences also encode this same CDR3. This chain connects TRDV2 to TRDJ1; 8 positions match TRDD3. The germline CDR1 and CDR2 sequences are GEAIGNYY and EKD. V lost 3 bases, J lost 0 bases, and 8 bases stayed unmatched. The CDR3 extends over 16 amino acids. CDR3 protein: CACDALLGGHTDKLIF. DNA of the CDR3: TGTGCCTGTGACGCTTTACTGGGGGGACACACCGATAAACTCATCTTT.

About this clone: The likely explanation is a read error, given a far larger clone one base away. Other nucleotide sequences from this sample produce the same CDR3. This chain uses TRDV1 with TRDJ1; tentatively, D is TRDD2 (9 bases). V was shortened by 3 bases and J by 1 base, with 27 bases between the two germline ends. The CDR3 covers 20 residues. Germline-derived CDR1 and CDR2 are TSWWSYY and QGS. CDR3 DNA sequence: TGTGCTCTTGGGGAGCTCCTTCCTACACTAGGTTGGGGGATCACCGATAAACTCATCTTT. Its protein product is CALGELLPTLGWGITDKLIF.

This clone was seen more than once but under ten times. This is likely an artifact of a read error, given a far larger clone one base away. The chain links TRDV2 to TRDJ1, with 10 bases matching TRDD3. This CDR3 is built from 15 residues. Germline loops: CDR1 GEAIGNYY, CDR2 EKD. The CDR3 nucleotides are TGTGCCCGTGACATCTGGGGGATAGCTACCGATAAACTCATCTTT. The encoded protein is CARDIWGIATDKLIF.

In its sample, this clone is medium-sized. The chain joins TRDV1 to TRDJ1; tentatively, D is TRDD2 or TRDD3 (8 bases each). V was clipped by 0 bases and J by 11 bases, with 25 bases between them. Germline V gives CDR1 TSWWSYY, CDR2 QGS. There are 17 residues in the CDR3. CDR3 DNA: TGTGCTCTTGGGGAACTCTTCCTACGAGGGGATACAACTTCCCTCATCTTT. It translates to CALGELFLRGDTTSLIF.

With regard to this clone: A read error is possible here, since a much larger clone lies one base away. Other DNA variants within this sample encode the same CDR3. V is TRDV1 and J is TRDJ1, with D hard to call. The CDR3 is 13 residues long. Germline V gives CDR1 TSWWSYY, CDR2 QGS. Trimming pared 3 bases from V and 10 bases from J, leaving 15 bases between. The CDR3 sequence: CALGELLPRRLIF. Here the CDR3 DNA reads TGTGCTCTTGGGGAGCTATTGCCTAGAAGACTCATCTTT.

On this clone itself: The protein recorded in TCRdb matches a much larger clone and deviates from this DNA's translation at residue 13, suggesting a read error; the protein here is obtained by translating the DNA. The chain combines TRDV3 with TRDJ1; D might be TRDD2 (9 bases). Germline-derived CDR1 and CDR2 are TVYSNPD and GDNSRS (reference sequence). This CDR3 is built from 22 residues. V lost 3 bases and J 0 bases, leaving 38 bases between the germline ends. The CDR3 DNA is TGTGCCTTACTAGGCCTTCCTACGAGGTGGGGGATCAGGCTCTCGTACACCGATAAACTCATCTTT. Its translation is CALLGLPTRWGIRLSYTDKLIF.

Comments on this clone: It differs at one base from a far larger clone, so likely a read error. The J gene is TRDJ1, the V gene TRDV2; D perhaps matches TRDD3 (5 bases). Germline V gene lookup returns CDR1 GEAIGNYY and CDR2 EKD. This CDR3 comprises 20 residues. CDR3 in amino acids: CACVPLVTSDPGGGTDKPIF. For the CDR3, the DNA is TGTGCCTGTGTTCCCCTCGTTACCTCCGACCCAGGGGGTGGGACCGATAAACCCATCTTT.

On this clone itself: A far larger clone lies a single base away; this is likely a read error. CDR3 sequence: CACDNLLGDTSKLIF. The CDR3 coding sequence is TGTGCCTGTGACAATCTCCTGGGGGATACGTCTAAACTCATCTTT. This chain connects TRDV2 to TRDJ1; 12 bases line up with TRDD3. Germline values: CDR1 GEAIGNYY, CDR2 EKD. The V gene end was trimmed by 2 bases and the J gene end by 7 bases; junction bases not matched to a gene: 7. The CDR3 contains 15 residues.

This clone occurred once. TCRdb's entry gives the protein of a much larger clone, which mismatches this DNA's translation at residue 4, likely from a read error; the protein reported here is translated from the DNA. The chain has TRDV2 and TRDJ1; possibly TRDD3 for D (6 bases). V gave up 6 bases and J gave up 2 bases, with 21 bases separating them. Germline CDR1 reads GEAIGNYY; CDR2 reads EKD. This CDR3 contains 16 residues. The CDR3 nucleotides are TGTGCCTGTAACCGTTTGGGGGTTGGCCGTACCGATAAACTCATCTTT. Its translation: CACNRLGVGRTDKLIF.

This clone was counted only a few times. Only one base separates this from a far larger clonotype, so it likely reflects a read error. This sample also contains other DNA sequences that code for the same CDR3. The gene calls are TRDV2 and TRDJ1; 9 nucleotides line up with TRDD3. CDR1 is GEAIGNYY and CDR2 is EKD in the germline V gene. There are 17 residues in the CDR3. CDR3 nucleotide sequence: TGTGCCTGTGACTCGGCGGCCCGGGGGATACTTACCGATAAACTCATCTTC. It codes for CACDSAARGILTDKLIF.

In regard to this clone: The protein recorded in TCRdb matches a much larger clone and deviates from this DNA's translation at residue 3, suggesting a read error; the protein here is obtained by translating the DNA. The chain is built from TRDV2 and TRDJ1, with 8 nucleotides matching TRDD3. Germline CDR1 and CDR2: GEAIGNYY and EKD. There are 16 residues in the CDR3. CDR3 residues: CARDTVGDPNTDKLIF. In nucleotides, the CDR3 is TGTGCCCGTGACACGGTGGGGGATCCCAACACCGATAAACTCATCTTT.

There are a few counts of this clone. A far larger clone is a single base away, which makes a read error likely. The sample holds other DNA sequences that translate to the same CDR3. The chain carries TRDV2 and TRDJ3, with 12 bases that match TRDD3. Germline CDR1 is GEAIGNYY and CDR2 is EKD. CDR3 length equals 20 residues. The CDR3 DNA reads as TGTGCCTGCGACACCGTACTGGGGGATACTCGCTCCTGGGACACCCGACAGATGTTTTTC. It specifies CACDTVLGDTRSWDTRQMFF.

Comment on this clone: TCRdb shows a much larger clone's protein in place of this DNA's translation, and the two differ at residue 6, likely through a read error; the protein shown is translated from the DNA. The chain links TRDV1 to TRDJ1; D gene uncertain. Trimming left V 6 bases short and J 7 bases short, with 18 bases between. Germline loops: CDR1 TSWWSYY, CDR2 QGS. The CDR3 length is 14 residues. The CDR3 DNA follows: TGTGCTCTTGGACGAAGGATCCCTCACCTTAAACTCATCTTT. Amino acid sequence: CALGRRIPHLKLIF.

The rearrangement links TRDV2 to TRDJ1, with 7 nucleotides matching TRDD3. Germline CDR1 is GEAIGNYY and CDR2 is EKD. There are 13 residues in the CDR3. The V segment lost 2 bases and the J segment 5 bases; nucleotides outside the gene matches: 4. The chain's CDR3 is CACDILLGDKLIF. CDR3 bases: TGTGCCTGTGACATCTTACTGGGGGATAAACTCATCTTT.